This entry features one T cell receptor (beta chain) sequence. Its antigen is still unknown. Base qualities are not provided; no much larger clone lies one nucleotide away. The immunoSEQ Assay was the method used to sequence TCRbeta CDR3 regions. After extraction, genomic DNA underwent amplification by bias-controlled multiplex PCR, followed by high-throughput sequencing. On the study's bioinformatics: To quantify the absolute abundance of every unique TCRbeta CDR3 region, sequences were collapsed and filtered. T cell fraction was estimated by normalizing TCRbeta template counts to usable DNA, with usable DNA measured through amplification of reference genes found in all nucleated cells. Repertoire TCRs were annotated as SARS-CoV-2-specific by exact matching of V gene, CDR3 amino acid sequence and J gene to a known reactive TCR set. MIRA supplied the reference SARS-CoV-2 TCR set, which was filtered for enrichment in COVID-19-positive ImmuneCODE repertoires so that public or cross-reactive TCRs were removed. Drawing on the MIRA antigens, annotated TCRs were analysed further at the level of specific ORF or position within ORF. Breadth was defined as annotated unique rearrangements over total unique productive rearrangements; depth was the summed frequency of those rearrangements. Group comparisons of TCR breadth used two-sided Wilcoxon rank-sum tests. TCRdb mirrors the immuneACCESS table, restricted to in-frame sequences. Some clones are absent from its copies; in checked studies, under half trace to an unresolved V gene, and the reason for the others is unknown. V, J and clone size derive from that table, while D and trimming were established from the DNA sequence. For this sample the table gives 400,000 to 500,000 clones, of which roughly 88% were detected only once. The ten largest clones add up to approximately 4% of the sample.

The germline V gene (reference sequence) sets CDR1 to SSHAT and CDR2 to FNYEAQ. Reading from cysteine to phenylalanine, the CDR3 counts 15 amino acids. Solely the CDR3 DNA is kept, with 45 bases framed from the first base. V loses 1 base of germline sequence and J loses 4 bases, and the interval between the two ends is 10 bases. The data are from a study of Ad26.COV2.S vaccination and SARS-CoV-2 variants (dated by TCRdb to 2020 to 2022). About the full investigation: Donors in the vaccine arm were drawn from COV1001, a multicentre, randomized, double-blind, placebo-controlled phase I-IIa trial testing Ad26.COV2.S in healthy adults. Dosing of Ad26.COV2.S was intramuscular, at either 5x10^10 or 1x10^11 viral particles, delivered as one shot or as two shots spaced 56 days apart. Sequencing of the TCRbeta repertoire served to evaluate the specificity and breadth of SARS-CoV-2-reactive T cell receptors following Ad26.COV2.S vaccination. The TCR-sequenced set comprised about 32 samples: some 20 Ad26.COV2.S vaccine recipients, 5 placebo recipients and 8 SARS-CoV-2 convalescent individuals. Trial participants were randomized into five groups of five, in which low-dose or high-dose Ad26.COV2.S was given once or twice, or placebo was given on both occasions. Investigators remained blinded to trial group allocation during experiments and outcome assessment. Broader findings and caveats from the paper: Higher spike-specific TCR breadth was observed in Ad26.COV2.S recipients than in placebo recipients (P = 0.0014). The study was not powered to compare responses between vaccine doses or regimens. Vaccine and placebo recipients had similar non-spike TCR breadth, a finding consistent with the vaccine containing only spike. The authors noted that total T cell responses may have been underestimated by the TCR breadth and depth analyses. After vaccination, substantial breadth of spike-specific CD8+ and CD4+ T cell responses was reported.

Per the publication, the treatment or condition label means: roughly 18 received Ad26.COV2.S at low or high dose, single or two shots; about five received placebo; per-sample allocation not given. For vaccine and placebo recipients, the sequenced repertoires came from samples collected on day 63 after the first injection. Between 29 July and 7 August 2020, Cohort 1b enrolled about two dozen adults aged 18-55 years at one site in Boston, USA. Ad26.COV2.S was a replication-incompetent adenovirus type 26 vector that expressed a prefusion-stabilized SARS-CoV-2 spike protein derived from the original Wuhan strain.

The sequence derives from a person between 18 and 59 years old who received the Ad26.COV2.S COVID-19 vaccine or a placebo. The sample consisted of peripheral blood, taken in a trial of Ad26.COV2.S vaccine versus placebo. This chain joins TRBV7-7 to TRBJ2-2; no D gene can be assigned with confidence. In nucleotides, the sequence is TGTGCCAGCAGCTTAGAAGCTTTTCCCACCGGGGAGCTGTTTTTT. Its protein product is CASSLEAFPTGELFF.